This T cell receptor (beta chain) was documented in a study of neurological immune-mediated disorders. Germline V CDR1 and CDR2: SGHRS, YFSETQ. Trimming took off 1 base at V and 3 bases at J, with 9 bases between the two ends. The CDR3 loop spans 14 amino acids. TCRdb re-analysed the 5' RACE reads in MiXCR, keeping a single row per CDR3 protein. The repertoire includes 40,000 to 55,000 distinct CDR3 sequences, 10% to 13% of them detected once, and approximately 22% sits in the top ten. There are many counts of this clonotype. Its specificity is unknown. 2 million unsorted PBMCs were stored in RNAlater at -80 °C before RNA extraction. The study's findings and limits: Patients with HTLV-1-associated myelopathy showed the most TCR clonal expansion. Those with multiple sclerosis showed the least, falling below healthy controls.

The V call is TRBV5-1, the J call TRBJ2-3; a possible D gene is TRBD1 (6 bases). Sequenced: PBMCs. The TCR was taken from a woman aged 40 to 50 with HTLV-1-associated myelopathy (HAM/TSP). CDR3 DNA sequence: TGCGCCAGCAGCTTGACAGGGTGGACAGATACGCAGTATTTT. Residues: CASSLTGWTDTQYF.